Listed below are T cell receptor beta chains from one sample, sequenced in a study of T-cell reconstitution after alpha-beta-depleted transplantation in children. In TCRdb, the PCR reads were re-called with MiXCR into one record per CDR3 protein. Found here are about 500,000 distinct CDR3 sequences, 30% to 35% of them singletons; the top ten hold 2% to 3%. The material sequenced was PBMCs from the stem cell graft donor, taken from the stem cell graft. These receptors came from a human donor who donated a stem cell graft to a child with aplastic anemia. Both conserved end residues are part of each CDR3. The order of the fields is D gene, J gene, CDR3 length, V gene, clone size, CDR3 DNA, CDR3 protein. A D gene is named only where the DNA matches it firmly. Clone size, where shown, is once, few, many, or a class for clones that have expanded.

>.|TRBJ2-6|13|TRBV6-5|few
TGTGCCAGCAGTTACAGGGTCGCCAACGTCCTGACTTTC
CASSYRVANVLTF
>.|TRBJ2-3|16|TRBV4-3|.
TGCGCCAGCAGCCAAGGTGACGGTCGGGGCACAGATACGCAGTATTTT
CASSQGDGRGTDTQYF
>.|TRBJ2-1|14|TRBV7-2|.
TGTGCCAGCAGCTCGGACAGAAACTACAATGAGCAGTTCTTC
CASSSDRNYNEQFF
>.|TRBJ1-1|14|TRBV6-1|few
TGTGCCAGCAGTGAAGTGGGCCCCAACACTGAAGCTTTCTTT
CASSEVGPNTEAFF
>TRBD2|TRBJ2-3|16|TRBV6-1|.
TGTGCCAGCAGGTCTAAACTAGCGGGAGTAAGAGATACGCAGTATTTT
CASRSKLAGVRDTQYF
>.|TRBJ1-4|15|TRBV5-6|once
TGTGCCAGCAGCCACGGGACCTGGGAGAGTGAAAAACTGTTTTTT
CASSHGTWESEKLFF
>TRBD2|TRBJ2-3|15|TRBV9|many
TGTGCCAGCAGCGTAAGACTAGCGGGAGCCGATACGCAGTATTTT
CASSVRLAGADTQYF
>.|TRBJ2-2|14|TRBV10-3|.
TGTGCCATCAGTTATGAGCAGCACACCGGGGAGCTGTTTTTT
CAISYEQHTGELFF
>.|TRBJ2-1|12|TRBV10-1|few
TGCGCCAGCAGTGAAGATGACGATGAGCAGTTCTTC
CASSEDDDEQFF
>.|TRBJ2-7|12|TRBV12-3/TRBV12-4|.
TGTGCCAGCAGTTTAACAGGGCGCGAGCAGTACTTC
CASSLTGREQYF
>.|TRBJ2-7|17|TRBV29-1|few
TGCAGCGTTGAAACCTCCAGGCCGGGGGTCCTCTCCTACGAGCAGTACTTC
CSVETSRPGVLSYEQYF
>.|TRBJ2-1|12|TRBV7-9|.
TGTGCCAGCAGCTTAGACGCGAGTGAGCAGTTCTTC
CASSLDASEQFF
>.|TRBJ1-1|18|TRBV7-6|.
TGTGCCAGCAGCTTATACCCCCTATCGGGGGGGGTGAACACTGAAGCTTTCTTT
CASSLYPLSGGVNTEAFF
>.|TRBJ2-3|13|TRBV20-1|.
TGCAGTGCTAGCTTCAGTGGCCTGGGTACGCAGTATTTT
CSASFSGLGTQYF
>TRBD2|TRBJ2-5|18|TRBV29-1|.
TGCAGCGTTGAAGCTATTCCGGGACTAGCGGGCCCAAGAGAGACCCAGTACTTC
CSVEAIPGLAGPRETQYF
>.|TRBJ2-7|15|TRBV3-1|.
TGTGCCAGCAGCCTGCTCCGGGACGGTCCCTACGAGCAGTACTTC
CASSLLRDGPYEQYF
>TRBD2|TRBJ2-1|16|TRBV4-3|.
TGCGCCAGCAGCCCGTTTAGCGGGAGAGTCTACAATGAGCAGTTCTTC
CASSPFSGRVYNEQFF
>.|TRBJ2-3|14|TRBV15|once
TGTGCCACCAGCATCAGCTTTCGCACAGATACGCAGTATTTT
CATSISFRTDTQYF
>TRBD2|TRBJ2-5|16|TRBV5-1|.
TGCGCCAGCAGCTTGACTAGCGGGAGTCTGGGAGAGACCCAGTACTTC
CASSLTSGSLGETQYF
>.|TRBJ1-1|14|TRBV12-3/TRBV12-4|few
TGTGCCAGCAGTTTGGGGACACTAGACACTGAAGCTTTCTTT
CASSLGTLDTEAFF
>.|TRBJ2-1|15|TRBV20-1|.
TGCAGTGCTAGACAGGTCGACAGCTCCTACAATGAGCAGTTCTTC
CSARQVDSSYNEQFF
>TRBD1|TRBJ2-7|14|TRBV29-1|.
TGCAGCGTGAGGGGACAGGGAAAGGCCTACGAGCAGTACTTC
CSVRGQGKAYEQYF
>TRBD1|TRBJ2-6|17|TRBV11-2|few
TGTGCCAGCAGTCCGGACAGGGGGCGGGCTGGGGCCAACGTCCTGACTTTC
CASSPDRGRAGANVLTF
>.|TRBJ2-2|14|TRBV12-3/TRBV12-4|.
TGTGCCAGCAGTTTCCAGGGGAGCACCGGGGAGCTGTTTTTT
CASSFQGSTGELFF
>TRBD1|TRBJ2-3|17|TRBV6-1|.
TGTGCCAGCAGCAGGGGGCTAGCGCTGTCTAGCACAGATACGCAGTATTTT
CASSRGLALSSTDTQYF
>TRBD1|TRBJ2-1|17|TRBV7-8|.
TGTGCCAGCAGCTTCGGGACAGGGAATAGTTTTTACAATGAGCAGTTCTTC
CASSFGTGNSFYNEQFF
>.|TRBJ1-1|14|TRBV12-3/TRBV12-4|.
TGTGCCAGCAGTTTCCCAGGGAAGGGCACTGAAGCTTTCTTT
CASSFPGKGTEAFF
>.|TRBJ2-1|17|TRBV10-3|.
TGTGCCATCAGTGAGACAACAGGAGATTCAGGGGCGGATGAGCAGTTCTTC
CAISETTGDSGADEQFF
>.|TRBJ2-1|12|TRBV29-1|.
TGCAGCGCCCTTGGCTGGCGGAATGAGCAGTTCTTC
CSALGWRNEQFF
>.|TRBJ2-7|15|TRBV28|few
TGTGCCAGCAGCCCCCTCGACGCGGGCCACTACGAGCAGTACTTC
CASSPLDAGHYEQYF
>.|TRBJ1-2|14|TRBV6-1|.
TGTGCCAGCAGTGAAATACAGGACCCCTATGGCTACACCTTC
CASSEIQDPYGYTF
>.|TRBJ2-7|15|TRBV5-1|.
TGCGCCAGCAGCTTGGATTCGCCTGTACGATACGAGCAGTACTTC
CASSLDSPVRYEQYF
>TRBD1|TRBJ1-2|15|TRBV7-9|few
TGTGCCAGCAGCTTATCGGGGACAGGGGGCTCTGGCTACACCTTC
CASSLSGTGGSGYTF
>.|TRBJ1-1|12|TRBV12-3/TRBV12-4|few
TGTGCCAGCAGTGGAGGACCCCCCGTAGCTTTCTTT
CASSGGPPVAFF
>TRBD2|TRBJ2-1|18|TRBV20-1|few
TGCAGTGCTCGTGGGGTGCTAGCGGGAGAGCTACTTCGGGATGAGCAGTTCTTC
CSARGVLAGELLRDEQFF
>.|TRBJ1-2|13|TRBV29-1|.
TGCAGCGTCCCTAACAAGGCTAACTATGGCTACACCTTC
CSVPNKANYGYTF
>.|TRBJ2-5|15|TRBV29-1|few
TGCAGCGTGATGGCTTGGGGGGCGCCCCGGGAGACCCAGTACTTC
CSVMAWGAPRETQYF
>.|TRBJ1-6|13|TRBV20-1|.
TGCAGTGCTGCCGGGACCGTCAATTCACCCCTCCACTTT
CSAAGTVNSPLHF
>.|TRBJ1-1|12|TRBV5-1|.
TGCGCCAGCAGCTTGGTGGCTAGTGAAGCTTTCTTT
CASSLVASEAFF
>.|TRBJ2-7|15|TRBV9|few
TGTGCCAGCAGCGTAGCTGAGGGGAGTACCTACGAGCAGTACTTC
CASSVAEGSTYEQYF
>.|TRBJ2-1|14|TRBV7-2|.
TGTGCCAGCAGCTTATTTGTCCCCAACAATGAGCAGTTCTTC
CASSLFVPNNEQFF
>TRBD1|TRBJ1-4|14|TRBV12-3/TRBV12-4|.
TGTGCCAGCAGTCTGGGACAGAATAATGAAAAACTGTTTTTT
CASSLGQNNEKLFF
>.|TRBJ2-7|13|TRBV12-3/TRBV12-4|.
TGTGCCAGCAGGCAACATGGGTTTGAGGAGCAGTACTTC
CASRQHGFEEQYF
>TRBD2|TRBJ2-1|16|TRBV5-6|.
TGTGCCAGCAGCTTGGGGACTAGCGGGATTTGGTATGAGCAGTTCTTC
CASSLGTSGIWYEQFF
>TRBD2|TRBJ2-5|13|TRBV20-1|.
TGCAGTGTACTAGTCAGCGGGACTGAGACCCAGTACTTC
CSVLVSGTETQYF
>.|TRBJ2-7|17|TRBV7-2|.
TGTGCCAGCAGCTTAGCCGGGGCCGCACACCTCCCCTACGAGCAGTACTTC
CASSLAGAAHLPYEQYF
>TRBD2|TRBJ2-1|15|TRBV6-5|many
TGTGCCAGCAGTTACTCAGCGGGACCGTACAATGAGCAGTTCTTC
CASSYSAGPYNEQFF
>.|TRBJ1-2|13|TRBV28|.
TGTGCCAGCAGCTCCCACGGGGGGAGCGGCTACACCTTC
CASSSHGGSGYTF
>TRBD2|TRBJ2-1|15|TRBV9|.
TGTGCCAGCAGCGCTAGCGGGAGTATTGGCAATGAGCAGTTCTTC
CASSASGSIGNEQFF
>TRBD1|TRBJ2-3|14|TRBV20-1|once
TGCAGTGCTACCGGGACAGGGGGCGAAGATACGCAGTATTTT
CSATGTGGEDTQYF
>.|TRBJ2-2|15|TRBV7-6|few
TGTGCCACCAGCCTCGGGCCGGCGAACACCGGGGAGCTGTTTTTT
CATSLGPANTGELFF
>.|TRBJ1-2|14|TRBV12-3/TRBV12-4|.
TGTGCCAGCAGTTCCTGGGAGGGTTCCTATGGCTACACCTTC
CASSSWEGSYGYTF
>.|TRBJ1-1|15|TRBV7-2|.
TGTGCCAGCAGCTTAGCCCTACAGGGCCGCACTGAAGCTTTCTTT
CASSLALQGRTEAFF
>.|TRBJ2-1|14|TRBV6-2/TRBV6-3|few
TGTGCCAGCAGTTACTCGGAGGCCTACAATGAGCAGTTCTTC
CASSYSEAYNEQFF
>.|TRBJ1-5|16|TRBV7-2|.
TGTGCCAGCAGCAAAGGGGTAGGGGGTCGGTATCAGCCCCAGCATTTT
CASSKGVGGRYQPQHF
>TRBD2|TRBJ2-7|17|TRBV29-1|few
TGCAGCGTTGAAGATCTACCTACTAGCGGGGACGCCTACGAGCAGTACTTC
CSVEDLPTSGDAYEQYF
>TRBD1|TRBJ1-3|16|TRBV12-3/TRBV12-4|few
TGTGCCAGCAGTTTACAGTGGGGGACAGGGGGAAACACCATATATTTT
CASSLQWGTGGNTIYF
>.|TRBJ1-2|13|TRBV10-2|.
TGCGCCAGCAGTCCCGGGGTGAACTATGGCTACACCTTC
CASSPGVNYGYTF
>.|TRBJ2-3|13|TRBV24-1|.
TGTGCCACCAGCAGGTTCGGCACAGATACGCAGTATTTT
CATSRFGTDTQYF